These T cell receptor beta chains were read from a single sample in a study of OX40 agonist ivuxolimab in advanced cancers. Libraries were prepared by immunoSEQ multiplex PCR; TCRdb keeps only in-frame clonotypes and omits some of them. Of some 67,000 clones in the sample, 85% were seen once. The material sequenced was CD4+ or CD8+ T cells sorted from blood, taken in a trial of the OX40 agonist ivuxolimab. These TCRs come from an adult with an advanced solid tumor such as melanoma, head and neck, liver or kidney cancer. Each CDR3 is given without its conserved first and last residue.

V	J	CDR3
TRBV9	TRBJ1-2	ASSVEVATLYGYT
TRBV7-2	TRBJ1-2	ASSLERTGSNYGYT
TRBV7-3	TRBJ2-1	ASSLGQGNNEQF
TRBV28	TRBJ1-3	ASSFSHREFGNTIY
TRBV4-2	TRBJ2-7	ASSQDEGQGNREQY
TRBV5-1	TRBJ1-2	ASSFTGGQSGYT
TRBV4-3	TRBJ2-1	ASSRRDSNNEQF
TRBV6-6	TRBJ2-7	ASGRGEYEQY
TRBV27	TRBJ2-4	ASSFLGYDKNIQY
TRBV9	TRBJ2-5	ASSDAKETQY